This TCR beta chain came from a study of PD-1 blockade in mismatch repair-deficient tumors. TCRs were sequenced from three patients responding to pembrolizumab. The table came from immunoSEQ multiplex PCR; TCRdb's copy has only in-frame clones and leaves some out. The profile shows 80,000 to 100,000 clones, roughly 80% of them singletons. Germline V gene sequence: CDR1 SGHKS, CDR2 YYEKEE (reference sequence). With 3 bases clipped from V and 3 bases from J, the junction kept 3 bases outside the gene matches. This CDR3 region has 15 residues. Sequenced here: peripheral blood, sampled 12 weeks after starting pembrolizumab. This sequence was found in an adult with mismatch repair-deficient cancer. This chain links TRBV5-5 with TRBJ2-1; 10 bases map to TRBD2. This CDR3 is CASSWTSGDYNEQFF. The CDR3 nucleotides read TGTGCCAGCAGCTGGACTAGCGGAGACTACAATGAGCAGTTCTTC.